The 7 T cell receptor beta chains reported below all come from one sample, sequenced in a study of shared T cell receptors in the human thymus. Clones were read by immunoSEQ multiplex PCR, and TCRdb kept only the in-frame ones, dropping some. In the table there are around 730,000 clones, approximately 83% of which are singletons. This sample was shared with a second study, whose subject was human thymus T cells.

The sample comprised thymocytes. The receptors stem from a girl under three years old with a congenital heart defect.

The chain employs TRBV27 and TRBJ1-2; possible D gene TRBD1, 6 bases. Germline assignment: CDR1 MNHEY and CDR2 SMNVEV (reference sequence). This CDR3 is built from 14 residues. Trimming pared 8 bases from V and 4 bases from J, leaving 17 bases between. The CDR3 reads CASLDRQRLYGYTF. The CDR3 DNA is TGTGCCAGCCTCGACAGGCAGAGACTCTATGGCTACACCTTC.

This chain links TRBV4-1 with TRBJ2-2, with 12 bases identical to TRBD2. CDR3 size: 18 residues. With V trimmed by 4 bases and J by 5 bases, 11 bases remained unmatched. CDR1 and CDR2 from the germline V gene are MGHRA and YSYEKL. CDR3 DNA: TGCGCCAGCAGCCCCCCCCTAGCGGGGGGGCCCATGACCGGGGAGCTGTTTTTT. Protein sequence: CASSPPLAGGPMTGELFF.

The chain joins TRBV5-1 to TRBJ2-1; possibly TRBD1 for D (6 bases). CDR1 is SGHRS and CDR2 is YFSETQ in the germline V gene. The CDR3 is made up of 16 amino acids. Trimming pared 4 bases from V and 8 bases from J, leaving 22 bases between. The CDR3 DNA reads as TGCGCCAGCAGCCATCAGGGGTCGGGAATAAATGATGAGCAGTTCTTC. Translation gives CASSHQGSGINDEQFF.

This clone was seen a single time. The chain joins TRBV6-1 to TRBJ1-1, with 7 bases lining up with TRBD1. J was trimmed by 3 bases and V by 6 bases; bases with no gene match: 10. Germline V gives CDR1 MNHNS, CDR2 SASEGT. CDR3 length equals 15 residues. The DNA for the CDR3 is TGTGCCAGCAGGACGACAGGGTGGGGAGACACTGAAGCTTTCTTT. Protein product: CASRTTGWGDTEAFF.

This chain connects TRBV4-3 to TRBJ1-1; D is undetermined. The CDR3 has 15 residues. Trimming cost V 3 bases and J 0 bases, with 11 bases left between them. Germline assignment: CDR1 LGHNA and CDR2 YSLEER. The CDR3 reads CASSHTRVMNTEAFF. The CDR3 bases are TGCGCCAGCAGCCATACCCGGGTAATGAACACTGAAGCTTTCTTT.

This sequence joins TRBV4-1 and TRBJ2-5; 11 bases are a match to TRBD2. The CDR3 runs 19 residues. J lost 2 bases, V lost 0 bases, and 11 bases had no gene match. CDR1 and CDR2 (germline): MGHRA, YSYEKL. This CDR3 reads CASSQEETSGGPIQETQYF. In DNA, the CDR3 is TGCGCCAGCAGCCAAGAGGAAACTAGCGGGGGCCCTATACAAGAGACCCAGTACTTC.

The rearrangement links TRBV6-5 to TRBJ2-7; 10 bases agree with TRBD1. J was trimmed by 3 bases and V by 0 bases; bases with no gene match: 5. CDR3 length: 16 amino acids. Germline V gene lookup returns CDR1 MNHEY and CDR2 SVGAGI. The CDR3 coding sequence is TGTGCCAGCAGTTACTCCCCCCGGGACAGGGGCTACGAGCAGTACTTC. Translation gives CASSYSPRDRGYEQYF.